The 30 T cell receptor beta chains below come from one sample, sequenced in a study of T-cell memory formation after mild COVID-19. MiXCR, applied by TCRdb to the 5' RACE reads, yields one record per CDR3 protein. This sample has 350,000 to 450,000 distinct CDR3 sequences, with 15% to 20% found just once. The sample comprised PBMCs or a T cell subset sorted from them (not recorded which). Every receptor here comes from an adult woman who had mild COVID-19 (a few samples of this study predate the infection). Cell type and time point are not known.

The sample holds many counts of this clonotype. The rearrangement joins TRBV12-3 or TRBV12-4 to TRBJ1-1, with 11 bases fitting TRBD1. The J segment lost 4 bases and the V segment lost 4 bases, leaving 5 bases of the junction unmatched. The CDR3 totals 15 residues. The CDR3, as DNA: TGTGCCAGCAGTTACACCGGGACAGGGGGCACTGAAGCTTTCTTT. Encoded protein: CASSYTGTGGTEAFF.

In its sample, this clonotype was seen a few times. In nucleotides, the CDR3 is TGCAGTGCTAGAGAAGGCAGGGAGCAGTTCTTC. Residues: CSAREGREQFF. The V gene is TRBV20-1, the J gene TRBJ2-1; no definite D call. Trimming removed 0 bases from V and 10 bases from J, with 7 bases in between. The CDR3 totals 11 residues. Germline V gene data show CDR1 as DFQATT and CDR2 as SNEGSKA (reference sequence).

This clonotype has a single count. The chain couples TRBV24-1 to TRBJ2-2; D remains unclear. Trimming took 5 bases from V and 2 from J, leaving 8 bases between them. Germline CDR1 and CDR2: KGHDR and SFDVKD. The CDR3 is 14 residues long. The chain's CDR3 is CATSAYRNTGELFF. The CDR3 nucleotides are TGTGCCACCAGTGCCTATAGAAACACCGGGGAGCTGTTTTTT.

J is TRBJ2-7 and V is TRBV5-1; weak D call: TRBD1 (6 bases). Germline-derived CDR1 and CDR2 are SGHRS and YFSETQ. V was clipped by 5 bases and J by 1 base, with 10 bases between them. The CDR3 has 13 residues. CDR3 sequence (DNA): TGCGCCAGCAGGGTGGACAGTTCCTACGAGCAGTACTTC. This sequence encodes CASRVDSSYEQYF. The complete variable domain, with remaining parts taken from reference TRBV5-1 and TRBJ2-7, reads KAGVTQTPRYLIKTRGQQVTLSCSPISGHRSVSWYQQTPGQGLQFLFEYFSETQRNKGNFPGRFSGRQFSNSRSEMNVSTLELGDSALYLCASRVDSSYEQYFGPGTRLTVT.

In this sample, this clonotype turned up a few times. The chain employs TRBV20-1 and TRBJ2-3; possibly TRBD2 for D (6 bases). V was shortened by 1 base and J by 4 bases, with 15 bases between the two germline ends. This CDR3 is built from 15 residues. Germline-derived CDR1 and CDR2 are DFQATT and SNEGSKA (reference sequence). CDR3 protein: CSARAWGSGADTQYF. CDR3 nucleotide sequence: TGCAGTGCTAGAGCTTGGGGGTCGGGGGCAGATACGCAGTATTTT.

The chain recombines TRBV7-2 with TRBJ2-2; the D gene is possibly TRBD1 (6 bases). The CDR3 has 18 residues. The V and J ends lost 0 bases and 0 bases respectively, with 14 bases between them. The V gene's germline CDR1 is SGHTA and CDR2 FQGNSA. CDR3 loop: CASSLAQSQGTNTGELFF. The CDR3 region has the DNA TGTGCCAGCAGCTTAGCGCAGAGTCAGGGGACGAACACCGGGGAGCTGTTTTTT. The full variable domain, its missing parts supplied by reference TRBV7-2 and TRBJ2-2, is GAGVSQSPSNKVTEKGKDVELRCDPISGHTALYWYRQSLGQGLEFLIYFQGNSAPDKSGLPSDRFSAERTGGSVSTLTIQRTQQEDSAVYLCASSLAQSQGTNTGELFFGEGSRLTVL.

V gene TRBV21-1 combines with J gene TRBJ2-7; the listed D gene, TRBD1, was not tested against the DNA. TRBV21-1 is designated a pseudogene. The CDR3 length is 16 residues. CDR3 sequence (DNA): TGTGCCAGCAGCTCTCCCAAGGAGCAGGGGGCGCGGGAGCAGTACTTC. This gives the protein CASSSPKEQGAREQYF.

The chain carries TRBV29-1 and TRBJ2-7; 8 bases line up with TRBD1. The CDR3 loop spans 12 amino acids. In germline, CDR1 is SQVTM, CDR2 ANQGSEA. J lost 2 bases, V lost 7 bases, and 4 bases had no gene match. Written as DNA, the CDR3 is TGCAGCGGACGGACAGGGCCCTACGAGCAGTACTTC. Its protein product is CSGRTGPYEQYF.

Only a few counts were recorded for this clonotype. The J gene is TRBJ2-1, the V gene TRBV9; D is possibly TRBD1 (5 bases). Trimming left V 0 bases short and J 9 bases short, with 13 bases between. The CDR3 contains 14 residues. Germline values: CDR1 SGDLS, CDR2 YYNGEE. CDR3 sequence reads: CASSVVGEVGEQFF. The CDR3 nucleotides are TGTGCCAGCAGCGTAGTAGGGGAAGTCGGTGAGCAGTTCTTC.

The genes are TRBV29-1 and TRBJ1-1; 11 bases match TRBD1. The CDR3 contains 12 residues. Germline assignment: CDR1 SQVTM and CDR2 ANQGSEA. After removal of 7 bases from V and 8 bases from J, the junction contained 6 bases not matched to a gene. CDR3 sequence (DNA): TGCAGCGCTCGGACAGGGGGCAGAGAAGCTTTCTTT. This codes for CSARTGGREAFF.

The J gene is TRBJ1-1, the V gene TRBV27, with D tentatively TRBD1 (5 bases). Germline CDR1 MNHEY, CDR2 SMNVEV (reference sequence). V was shortened by 0 bases and J by 5 bases, with 16 bases between the two germline ends. The CDR3 consists of 16 residues. CDR3 in DNA: TGTGCCAGCAGTTTATCCAGGGTGGTAGTAAAAACTGAAGCTTTCTTT. This sequence encodes CASSLSRVVVKTEAFF.

This clonotype was picked up a small number of times. This sequence joins TRBV13 and TRBJ2-3, with 7 bases lining up with TRBD2. The germline gives CDR1 PRHDT, CDR2 FYEKMQ (reference sequence). Losses at the gene ends were 3 bases for V and 3 bases for J; bases not matched to a gene: 6. This CDR3 contains 15 residues. CDR3 bases: TGTGCCAGCAGCTTCCCGGGGGGAGAGACAGATACGCAGTATTTT. It codes for CASSFPGGETDTQYF.

The chain joins TRBV7-6 to TRBJ2-3; 11 positions match TRBD2. V lost 5 bases, J lost 3 bases, and 16 bases stayed unmatched. Germline V gene lookup returns CDR1 SGHVS and CDR2 FNYEAQ. This CDR3 is built from 19 residues. CDR3 DNA: TGTGCCAGCAGCGAGGGGGCGGGGACTAGCGGAACCCGAACAGATACGCAGTATTTT. Translated: CASSEGAGTSGTRTDTQYF.

The chain combines TRBV5-1 with TRBJ2-1; TRBD2 agrees at 7 bases. The V gene's germline CDR1 is SGHRS and CDR2 YFSETQ. Trimming removed 4 bases from V and 5 bases from J; junction bases left unmatched: 9. The CDR3 extends over 15 amino acids. CDR3 in DNA: TGCGCCAGCAGCCCGGGGGTAGCGGGTGACAATGAGCAGTTCTTC. Translation gives CASSPGVAGDNEQFF. Full variable domain (outside the CDR3, taken from reference TRBV5-1 and TRBJ2-1): KAGVTQTPRYLIKTRGQQVTLSCSPISGHRSVSWYQQTPGQGLQFLFEYFSETQRNKGNFPGRFSGRQFSNSRSEMNVSTLELGDSALYLCASSPGVAGDNEQFFGPGTRLTVL.

This chain joins TRBV24-1 and TRBJ2-1, with 9 nucleotides matching TRBD1. The CDR3 spans 15 residues. After removal of 3 bases from V and 5 bases from J, the junction contained 4 bases not matched to a gene. CDR1 and CDR2 from the germline V gene are KGHDR and SFDVKD. CDR3 nucleotides: TGTGCCACCAGTGATCCAGGGACAGGGAACAATGAGCAGTTCTTC. Protein product: CATSDPGTGNNEQFF.

The chain joins TRBV11-2 to TRBJ2-1; 8 bases line up with TRBD1. Trimming took 4 bases from V and 1 from J; bases not matched to a gene: 6. CDR3 length: 16 residues. CDR1 and CDR2 (germline): SGHAT, FQNNGV. Here the CDR3 reads CASSSRGLGSYNEQFF. CDR3 nucleotides: TGTGCCAGCAGCTCCAGGGGGCTGGGGTCCTACAATGAGCAGTTCTTC. Filled out from reference TRBV11-2 and TRBJ2-1, the complete variable domain reads EAGVAQSPRYKIIEKRQSVAFWCNPISGHATLYWYQQILGQGPKLLIQFQNNGVVDDSQLPKDRFSAERLKGVDSTLKIQPAKLEDSAVYLCASSSRGLGSYNEQFFGPGTRLTVL.

The chain joins TRBV11-2 to TRBJ1-5; D uncertain. Germline assignment: CDR1 SGHAT and CDR2 FQNNGV. V lost 4 bases and J lost 7, with 11 bases in between. The CDR3 extends over 13 amino acids. This CDR3 is CASSSNNGQPQHF. CDR3 bases: TGTGCCAGCAGCTCAAACAACGGGCAGCCCCAGCATTTT.

The chain couples TRBV4-3 to TRBJ1-6; D unclear. This CDR3 is 13 amino acids long. V was clipped by 0 bases and J by 6 bases, with 3 bases between them. Looked up from germline, CDR1 is LGHNA and CDR2 is YSLEER. The CDR3 here is CASSQDLNSPLHF. The CDR3 coding sequence is TGCGCCAGCAGCCAAGATCTTAATTCACCCCTCCACTTT.

This clonotype has only a few counts. The rearrangement uses TRBV20-1 and TRBJ2-4, with 13 bases that match TRBD2. V shed 2 bases, J shed 7 bases, and the junction held 2 bases outside the gene matches. Germline V CDR1 and CDR2: DFQATT, SNEGSKA (reference sequence). The CDR3 sequence is 14 residues long. The CDR3 DNA is TGCAGTGCTAGAAGGACTAGCGGGGGTAACATTCAGTACTTC. Protein product: CSARRTSGGNIQYF.

This clonotype was seen a handful of times. The chain joins TRBV20-1 to TRBJ1-1; weak D call: TRBD1 (5 bases). CDR1 is DFQATT and CDR2 is SNEGSKA in the germline V gene (reference sequence). Trimming removed 7 bases from V and 1 base from J, with 13 bases in between. This CDR3 is 13 amino acids long. CDR3 region: CSGLGLPNTEAFF. CDR3 nucleotide sequence: TGCAGTGGGCTGGGACTCCCGAACACTGAAGCTTTCTTT.

This chain joins TRBV7-2 and TRBJ1-2, with D possibly TRBD1 on 6 matching bases. The germline gives CDR1 SGHTA, CDR2 FQGNSA. CDR3 size: 13 residues. V dropped 2 bases and J dropped 4 bases, with 8 bases sitting between them. The CDR3 nucleotides are TGTGCCAGCAGCTTAAACAGGGCCTATGGCTACACCTTC. This gives the protein CASSLNRAYGYTF.

This rearrangement joins TRBV5-1 to TRBJ2-3; D unclear. Between the trimmed V and J ends, which lost 9 bases and 4 bases, there was a span of 9 bases. The CDR3 is made up of 11 amino acids. Looked up from germline, CDR1 is SGHRS and CDR2 is YFSETQ. CDR3 in amino acids: CATIQPDTQYF. For the CDR3, the DNA is TGCGCCACCATCCAACCAGATACGCAGTATTTT.

J is TRBJ2-3 and V is TRBV7-9, with a tentative D call TRBD2 (6 bases). The V end was cut by 6 bases, the J end by 2 bases, with 12 bases between. CDR3 length equals 14 residues. Germline V gene sequence: CDR1 SEHNR, CDR2 FQNEAQ (reference sequence). The chain's CDR3 is CASRKEGTTDTQYF. CDR3 DNA: TGTGCCAGCAGGAAGGAGGGGACCACAGATACGCAGTATTTT.

The CDR3 coding sequence is TGCAGTGCTAGAGATCACTGGAGCTCCTACAATGAGCAGTTCTTC. Its translation is CSARDHWSSYNEQFF. The V and J genes are TRBV20-1 and TRBJ2-1; D not resolved. The CDR3 is 15 amino acids. V lost 0 bases and J 0 bases, leaving 9 bases between the germline ends. Germline V CDR1 and CDR2: DFQATT, SNEGSKA (reference sequence).

This clonotype was counted at least ten times. J is TRBJ2-3 and V is TRBV25-1, with D uncertain. CDR1 and CDR2 from the germline V gene are MGHDK and SYGVNS. This CDR3 is 10 amino acids long. The V end was cut by 6 bases, the J end by 6 bases, with 4 bases between. Written as DNA, the CDR3 is TGTGCCAGCAGAGGCGATACGCAGTATTTT. Its protein product is CASRGDTQYF. Using reference TRBV25-1 and TRBJ2-3 for the parts outside the CDR3, the full variable domain is EADIYQTPRYLVIGTGKKITLECSQTMGHDKMYWYQQDPGMELHLIHYSYGVNSTEKGDLSSESTVSRIRTEHFPLTLESARPSHTSQYLCASRGDTQYFGPGTRLTVL.

The V gene is TRBV6-5, the J gene TRBJ2-7, with D perhaps matching TRBD2 (5 bases). Trimming took 6 bases from V and 5 from J, leaving 14 bases between them. The CDR3 contains 13 residues. Germline lookup yields CDR1 MNHEY and CDR2 SVGAGI. For the CDR3, the DNA is TGTGCCAGCAGCAGGACTTATAATAACGAGCAGTACTTC. Its translation: CASSRTYNNEQYF.

This clonotype was observed a single time. The genes are TRBV6-2 or TRBV6-3 and TRBJ1-5; 10 bases match TRBD1. There are 16 residues in the CDR3. With V trimmed by 6 bases and J by 5 bases, 10 bases remained unmatched. Germline V gene data show CDR1 as MNHEY and CDR2 as SVGEGT. This CDR3 is CASSQALTGGYQPQHF. The CDR3 DNA sequence: TGTGCCAGCAGCCAAGCGCTGACAGGGGGCTATCAGCCCCAGCATTTT.

Written as DNA, the CDR3 is TGTGCCTGGACCATGACAGGGGTCCTGAAAAAAGCTTTCTTT. Residues: CAWTMTGVLKKAFF. The chain links TRBV30 to TRBJ1-1; 8 bases fit TRBD1. This CDR3 has 14 amino acids. Looked up from germline, CDR1 is GTSNPN and CDR2 is SVGIG (reference sequence). Trimming at V came to 4 bases and at J to 9 bases, leaving 13 bases not matched to a gene. Variable domain in full (rest from reference TRBV30 and TRBJ1-1): SQTIHQWPATLVQPVGSPLSLECTVEGTSNPNLYWYRQAAGRGLQLLFYSVGIGQISSEVPQNLSASRPQDRQFILSSKKLLLSDSGFYLCAWTMTGVLKKAFFGQGTRLTVV.

The chain is built from TRBV24-1 and TRBJ2-5; TRBD2 agrees at 7 bases. J lost 4 bases, V lost 2 bases, and 9 bases had no gene match. CDR3 size: 16 residues. Germline CDR1 and CDR2: KGHDR and SFDVKD. Here the CDR3 reads CATSDYQRDLGETQYF. CDR3 sequence (DNA): TGTGCCACCAGTGATTATCAGCGGGACCTTGGAGAGACCCAGTACTTC.

The chain combines TRBV7-9 with TRBJ1-1; D not resolved. The CDR3 is 15 residues long. V lost 5 bases, J lost 0 bases, and 13 bases lay in between. Germline V gene lookup returns CDR1 SEHNR and CDR2 FQNEAQ (reference sequence). Here the CDR3 DNA reads TGTGCCAGCAGCCCGCTGGCGGGGATGAACACTGAAGCTTTCTTT. It encodes CASSPLAGMNTEAFF.